This T cell receptor beta chain was recovered during a study of cytomegalovirus exposure and HLA in healthy donors. Both 60 Vbeta primers and 13 Jbeta primers went into the PCR. The repertoire was sequenced with immunoSEQ multiplex PCR; TCRdb's copy has only in-frame clones and lacks some. Of around 110,000 clones in the sample, roughly 9.9% were seen once. V trimming: 2 bases; J trimming: 4 bases; junction bases outside the gene matches: 4. The germline V gene encodes CDR1 KGHSH and CDR2 LQKENI. The CDR3 extends over 15 amino acids. This TCR came from a man between 25 and 39 years old in good health and CMV-seronegative. The chain couples TRBV18 to TRBJ2-2; 7 nucleotides agree with TRBD1. The sequenced sample was PBMCs. The CDR3 DNA reads TGTGCCAGCTCACCATCACCAGGGGGCACCGGGGAGCTGTTTTTT. Protein product: CASSPSPGGTGELFF.